The clone carrying this TCR beta chain was detected once. Germline loops: CDR1 GTSNPN, CDR2 SVGIG (reference sequence). V shed 1 base and J 2 bases; nucleotides not matched to a gene: 16. The CDR3 length is 18 residues. The sample belongs to a study of cytomegalovirus exposure and HLA in healthy donors. PCR amplification relied on 60 Vbeta primers (plus 13 Jbeta primers). Profiling relied on immunoSEQ multiplex PCR, and the TCRdb table lists in-frame clones only, not all of them. The sample carries about 180,000 clones, 77% recorded once. Material for sequencing was PBMCs. The genes are TRBV30 and TRBJ2-5, with 7 bases matching TRBD1. This TCR was sampled from a woman aged 55-70 years in good health and CMV-seropositive. CDR3 region: CAWSGLMTYDRAQETQYF. The CDR3 bases are TGTGCCTGGAGTGGCCTCATGACATACGACAGGGCACAAGAGACCCAGTACTTC.